The 23 T cell receptor beta chains reported below all come from one sample, sequenced in a study of blood T cell repertoires in COVID-19. Sequencing used immunoSEQ multiplex PCR; TCRdb keeps in-frame clones, though not all of them. The table shows approximately 270,000 clones, with 88% occurring only once. Material for sequencing was peripheral blood. These receptor sequences come from a woman aged 25 to 39 with COVID-19, enrolled during active disease.

The chain joins TRBV24-1 to TRBJ2-3; TRBD1 agrees at 8 bases. The CDR3 loop spans 16 amino acids. Germline-derived CDR1 and CDR2 are KGHDR and SFDVKD. The J segment lost 2 bases and the V segment lost 5 bases, leaving 8 bases of the junction unmatched. DNA for the CDR3: TGTGCCACCAGTGCGGACAGGGATCCCCCCACAGATACGCAGTATTTT. Its translation is CATSADRDPPTDTQYF.

V and J are TRBV28 and TRBJ1-6; weak D call: TRBD1 (5 bases). Per the germline V gene, CDR1 is MDHEN and CDR2 is SYDVKM. The CDR3 extends over 13 amino acids. V lost 10 bases and J 8 bases, leaving 15 bases between the germline ends. The CDR3 region has the DNA TGTGCCATCAGGGCGGGAAGTTATTCACCCCTCCACTTT. Translating gives CAIRAGSYSPLHF. Full variable domain (missing parts from reference TRBV28 and TRBJ1-6): DVKVTQSSRYLVKRTGEKVFLECVQDMDHENMFWYRQDPGLGLRLIYFSYDVKMKEKGDIPEGYSVSREKKERFSLILESASTNQTSMYLCAIRAGSYSPLHFGNGTRLTVT.

The V call is TRBV24-1, the J call TRBJ2-3, with TRBD2 as a possible D gene (6 bases). The V end lost 6 bases, the J end lost 7 bases, and 13 bases lay between the germline ends. The CDR3 runs 13 residues. Germline values: CDR1 KGHDR, CDR2 SFDVKD. CDR3: CATSLPGGNTQYF. CDR3 sequence (DNA): TGTGCCACCAGTTTACCCGGAGGGAATACGCAGTATTTT.

The genes are TRBV7-2 and TRBJ2-7, with D perhaps TRBD1 (10 bases). Per the germline V gene, CDR1 is SGHTA and CDR2 is FQGNSA. Trimming removed 5 bases from V and 9 bases from J, with 23 bases in between. The CDR3 is made up of 15 amino acids. The CDR3 coding sequence is TGTGCCAGCAGCCCCGAGGCGGGAGGGACAGGGGTGCAGTACGTC. Translation gives CASSPEAGGTGVQYV.

This clone was detected a few times. This chain connects TRBV25-1 to TRBJ1-2; D is possibly TRBD1 (6 bases). Germline CDR1 reads MGHDK; CDR2 reads SYGVNS. The CDR3 runs to 15 residues. Between the trimmed V and J ends, which lost 3 bases and 5 bases, there was a span of 16 bases. The CDR3 here is CASSDPHRVQYGYTF. The CDR3 nucleotides are TGTGCCAGCAGTGACCCCCACAGGGTTCAGTATGGCTACACCTTC.

The genes are TRBV27 and TRBJ2-3; no firm D call. The CDR3 totals 14 residues. Germline V gives CDR1 MNHEY, CDR2 SMNVEV (reference sequence). Trimming took 2 bases from V and 6 from J, leaving 12 bases between them. The CDR3, as DNA: TGTGCCAGCAGTTTAGGGCTATCGGCGGATACGCAGTATTTT. It yields the protein CASSLGLSADTQYF.

The V and J genes are TRBV19 and TRBJ2-3, with TRBD1 matching over 7 bases. Germline lookup yields CDR1 LNHDA and CDR2 SQIVND (reference sequence). The CDR3 runs to 14 residues. With V trimmed by 2 bases and J by 1 base, 0 bases remained unmatched. CDR3: CASSITGGTDTQYF. CDR3 sequence (DNA): TGTGCCAGTAGTATAACAGGGGGCACAGATACGCAGTATTTT.

The chain is built from TRBV7-6 and TRBJ2-3, with unresolved D. Germline assignment: CDR1 SGHVS and CDR2 FNYEAQ. CDR3 length: 16 amino acids. Trimming removed 5 bases at V and 0 bases at J, with 15 bases between. The CDR3 region is CASSHDRSTSTDTQYF. CDR3 DNA sequence: TGTGCCAGCAGCCACGATCGTTCTACTAGCACAGATACGCAGTATTTT.

The chain employs TRBV28 and TRBJ2-3; the match to TRBD2 covers 9 bases. The CDR3 is 16 residues long. Trimming took 5 bases from V and 4 from J; bases not matched to a gene: 10. CDR1 MDHEN and CDR2 SYDVKM come from the germline V gene. The CDR3: CASSASGTSISDTQYF. DNA of the CDR3: TGTGCCAGCAGTGCCTCCGGGACTAGCATTTCAGATACGCAGTATTTT.

The chain links TRBV18 to TRBJ2-5, with D hard to call. The ends were cut back, 3 bases at V and 5 bases at J, with 10 bases in the middle. Germline-derived CDR1 and CDR2 are KGHSH and LQKENI. The CDR3 is made up of 13 amino acids. The chain's CDR3 is CASSPTQHETQYF. CDR3 nucleotides: TGTGCCAGCTCACCGACACAGCACGAGACCCAGTACTTC. The entire variable domain, with the rest obtained from reference TRBV18 and TRBJ2-5, is as follows: NAGVMQNPRHLVRRRGQEARLRCSPMKGHSHVYWYRQLPEEGLKFMVYLQKENIIDESGMPKERFSAEFPKEGPSILRIQQVVRGDSAAYFCASSPTQHETQYFGPGTRLLVL.

This sequence joins TRBV29-1 and TRBJ2-1, with TRBD2 identical over 9 bases. The germline gives CDR1 SQVTM, CDR2 ANQGSEA. This CDR3 spans 12 amino acids. After removal of 0 bases from V and 15 bases from J, the junction contained 6 bases not matched to a gene. CDR3 sequence reads: CSVEEASGMGFF. DNA of the CDR3: TGCAGCGTTGAAGAGGCTAGCGGGATGGGGTTCTTC.

V usage is TRBV14 and J usage is TRBJ2-7; 11 bases agree with TRBD1. Germline loops: CDR1 SGHDN, CDR2 FVKESK. The CDR3 has 13 residues. CDR3 sequence: CASSQGTGGFLDV. In DNA, the CDR3 is TGTGCCAGCAGCCAAGGGACAGGGGGCTTCCTTGACGTC.

This clone was detected only a few times. This rearrangement joins TRBV3-1 (or the pseudogene TRBV3-2) to TRBJ2-6; D gene unclear. With 4 bases removed from V and 1 base from J, the gap between germline ends came to 14 bases. Germline V gene data show CDR1 as LGHDT and CDR2 as YNNKEL (reference sequence). The CDR3 consists of 17 residues. Here the CDR3 DNA reads TGTGCCAGCAGCCCCCGGTTCTTATGGTCTGGGGCCAACGTCCTGACTTTC. Its protein is CASSPRFLWSGANVLTF.

This clone was found a few times. V is TRBV5-6 and J is TRBJ1-1; a weak D match, TRBD1 (6 bases). Germline CDR1 is SGHDT and CDR2 is YYEEEE. Trimming removed 2 bases at V and 5 bases at J, with 10 bases between. The CDR3 sequence is 13 residues long. This chain's CDR3 is CASSLEGVTEAFF. The CDR3 bases are TGTGCCAGCAGCTTAGAGGGGGTGACTGAAGCTTTCTTT. Supplemented by reference TRBV5-6 and TRBJ1-1, the full variable domain reads DAGVTQSPTHLIKTRGQQVTLRCSPKSGHDTVSWYQQALGQGPQFIFQYYEEEERQRGNFPDRFSGHQFPNYSSELNVNALLLGDSALYLCASSLEGVTEAFFGQGTRLTVV.

This chain uses TRBV5-5 with TRBJ1-5, with 9 bases aligning to TRBD1. With 4 bases clipped from V and 2 bases from J, the junction kept 4 bases outside the gene matches. Germline values: CDR1 SGHKS, CDR2 YYEKEE (reference sequence). The CDR3 has 15 amino acids. The DNA for the CDR3 is TGTGCCAGCAGCCAAGACAGGGGGGGCAATCAGCCCCAGCATTTT. It specifies CASSQDRGGNQPQHF. Full variable domain (rest looked up from reference TRBV5-5 and TRBJ1-5): DAGVTQSPTHLIKTRGQQVTLRCSPISGHKSVSWYQQVLGQGPQFIFQYYEKEERGRGNFPDRFSARQFPNYSSELNVNALLLGDSALYLCASSQDRGGNQPQHFGDGTRLSIL.

The chain recombines TRBV2 with TRBJ2-1, with D maybe TRBD2 (7 bases). The CDR3 runs 16 residues. In germline, CDR1 is SNHLY, CDR2 FYNNEI. The V gene lost 8 bases and the J gene lost 0 bases, with 17 bases spanning the gap. The CDR3 DNA follows: TGTGCCAGCGTGGTCCGGGGGGCTAGCTCCTACAATGAGCAGTTCTTC. It specifies CASVVRGASSYNEQFF.

The chain carries TRBV6-5 and TRBJ1-1; TRBD1 agrees at 7 bases. The length of the CDR3 is 13 residues. CDR1 is MNHEY, CDR2 SVGAGI, per germline. Trimming removed 7 bases from V and 1 base from J; junction bases left unmatched: 3. CDR3 sequence reads: CASNRDRNTEAFF. CDR3 coding DNA: TGTGCCAGCAATCGGGACAGGAACACTGAAGCTTTCTTT.

V is TRBV28 and J is TRBJ2-7, with 7 bases matching TRBD1. The CDR3 contains 14 residues. From germline, CDR1 is MDHEN and CDR2 SYDVKM. Trimming at V came to 6 bases and at J to 0 bases, leaving 5 bases not matched to a gene. CDR3 sequence: CASSRTGDSYEQYF. The CDR3 DNA reads as TGTGCCAGCAGCCGGACAGGAGACTCCTACGAGCAGTACTTC.

The V gene is TRBV2, the J gene TRBJ1-5, with D hard to call. CDR3 size: 12 residues. In germline, CDR1 is SNHLY, CDR2 FYNNEI. V was clipped by 4 bases and J by 5 bases, with 6 bases between them. The CDR3 DNA reads TGTGCCAGCAGTGCGGGAGATCAGCCCCAGCATTTT. Translating gives CASSAGDQPQHF.

V gene TRBV11-3 combines with J gene TRBJ2-2; TRBD1 matches at 7 bases. J gave up 5 bases and V 5 bases, and 5 bases lay outside the gene matches. The germline V gene encodes CDR1 SGHNT and CDR2 YENEEA. The CDR3 is made up of 14 amino acids. The CDR3 sequence is CASSPGTDTGELFF. CDR3 in DNA: TGTGCCAGCAGCCCCGGGACAGATACCGGGGAGCTGTTTTTT. The full variable domain, completed using reference TRBV11-3 and TRBJ2-2, is EAGVVQSPRYKIIEKKQPVAFWCNPISGHNTLYWYLQNLGQGPELLIRYENEEAVDDSQLPKDRFSAERLKGVDSTLKIQPAELGDSAVYLCASSPGTDTGELFFGEGSRLTVL.

This chain joins TRBV19 and TRBJ1-5, with 8 nucleotides matching TRBD1. The CDR3 loop spans 15 amino acids. The germline gives CDR1 LNHDA, CDR2 SQIVND (reference sequence). With 6 bases clipped from V and 3 bases from J, the junction kept 7 bases outside the gene matches. The CDR3 region is CASSPGDRFNQPQHF. CDR3 sequence (DNA): TGTGCCAGTAGCCCCGGGGACAGGTTCAATCAGCCCCAGCATTTT.

The chain uses TRBV2 and TRBJ1-2; possibly TRBD1 for D (5 bases). Germline CDR1 reads SNHLY; CDR2 reads FYNNEI. V was cut by 10 bases and J by 6 bases, with 12 bases left in between. The CDR3 is 11 amino acids. The CDR3 loop is CATVRGNGYTF. CDR3 DNA: TGTGCCACCGTCCGGGGGAATGGCTACACCTTC.

V is TRBV18 and J is TRBJ2-1, with TRBD2 identical over 8 bases. CDR3 size: 17 residues. CDR1 is KGHSH and CDR2 is LQKENI in the germline V gene. V shed 0 bases, J shed 5 bases, and the junction held 9 bases outside the gene matches. The CDR3, as DNA: TGTGCCAGCTCACCACCTTGGGAAGCGGGAGAGAACAATGAGCAGTTCTTC. Its translation: CASSPPWEAGENNEQFF.